This is a list of T cell receptor beta chains from one sample in a study of cytomegalovirus exposure and HLA in healthy donors. Repertoires were generated with immunoSEQ multiplex PCR, while TCRdb's copy carries only in-frame clones and drops some. Of 95,000 to 150,000 clones detected, approximately 84% appear once; the ten largest clones hold about 0.22%. The sequenced sample consisted of PBMCs. Receptor source: a man in his fifties or sixties in good health and CMV-seronegative. Both conserved end residues are part of each CDR3. The order of the fields is V gene, J gene, D gene, clone size, CDR3 DNA, CDR3 protein. The D gene is left open where the match is weak. Some rows have no size entry. The others give once, few or many, or a class for an expanded clone.

V: TRBV30; J: TRBJ2-7; D: TRBD2; size: .; DNA: TGTGCCTTAAATCGACTAGCGGGGGACGAGCAGTACTTC; CDR3: CALNRLAGDEQYF
V: TRBV4-3; J: TRBJ2-1; D: TRBD1; size: .; DNA: TGCGCCAGCAGCCAGGGACAGGATCTGAATGAGCAGTTCTTC; CDR3: CASSQGQDLNEQFF
V: TRBV30; J: TRBJ2-6; D: .; size: .; DNA: TGTGCCTGGAGTGTACAAGTCTCTGGGGCCAACGTCCTGACTTTC; CDR3: CAWSVQVSGANVLTF
V: TRBV30; J: TRBJ2-7; D: .; size: .; DNA: TGTGCCTGGTCTGGCGGGGGAGGGGGCGAGCAGTACTTC; CDR3: CAWSGGGGGEQYF
V: TRBV14; J: TRBJ1-2; D: TRBD1; size: .; DNA: TGTGCCAGCAGCCAGGACAGGGTTGGCTACACCTTC; CDR3: CASSQDRVGYTF
V: TRBV15; J: TRBJ1-4; D: .; size: .; DNA: TGTGCCACCAGCAGACCTAGGAATGAAAAACTGTTTTTT; CDR3: CATSRPRNEKLFF
V: TRBV7-7; J: TRBJ2-1; D: TRBD2; size: .; DNA: TGTGCCAGCAGCTCCGGGACTAGTTACAATGAGCAGTTCTTC; CDR3: CASSSGTSYNEQFF
V: TRBV5-1; J: TRBJ1-6; D: .; size: .; DNA: TGCGCCAGCAGCTTGGAGAGCTCCTATAATTCACCCCTCCACTTT; CDR3: CASSLESSYNSPLHF
V: TRBV30; J: TRBJ2-1; D: TRBD2; size: .; DNA: TGTGCCTGGTTTCCCCTCGGACTAGCGGGGGGGCTTGAGCAGTTCTTC; CDR3: CAWFPLGLAGGLEQFF
V: TRBV5-6; J: TRBJ2-1; D: TRBD2; size: .; DNA: TGTGCCAGCAGCTTGGCCTGGGATAGCGGGACCGGGTTCTTC; CDR3: CASSLAWDSGTGFF
V: TRBV29-1; J: TRBJ2-5; D: TRBD2; size: .; DNA: TGCAGCGTCCTCCCACTAGCGGGGGAAGAGACCCAGTACTTC; CDR3: CSVLPLAGEETQYF
V: TRBV27; J: TRBJ2-7; D: TRBD1; size: .; DNA: TGTGCCAGCCGACAGGGAAACTACGAGCAGTACTTC; CDR3: CASRQGNYEQYF
V: TRBV29-1; J: TRBJ2-7; D: .; size: .; DNA: TGCAGCGTTGCTCCGATACAGGGTCGCGAGCAGTACTTC; CDR3: CSVAPIQGREQYF
V: TRBV5-1; J: TRBJ2-5; D: .; size: .; DNA: TGCGCCAGCAGCTTCGGGGGAGGGGGCCAAGAGACCCAGTACTTC; CDR3: CASSFGGGGQETQYF
V: TRBV28; J: TRBJ2-5; D: TRBD2; size: .; DNA: TGTGCCAGCAGTCCGGGACTAGCAGACGCTGGGACCCAGTACTTC; CDR3: CASSPGLADAGTQYF
V: TRBV7-3; J: TRBJ2-2; D: .; size: .; DNA: TGTGCCAGCAGCTCCAAGACAGGAACCGGGGAGCTGTTTTTT; CDR3: CASSSKTGTGELFF
V: TRBV18; J: TRBJ2-2; D: TRBD2; size: .; DNA: TGTGCCAGCTCACTCCTTTCCGGGACTAGCGGGAGTCAGGACACCGGGGAGCTGTTTTTT; CDR3: CASSLLSGTSGSQDTGELFF
V: TRBV28; J: TRBJ1-6; D: .; size: .; DNA: TGTGCCAGCAGCCCCCCGGGGGGCGCGAATTCACCCCTCCACTTT; CDR3: CASSPPGGANSPLHF
V: TRBV4-2; J: TRBJ2-4; D: TRBD2; size: .; DNA: TGTGCCAGCAGCCAAGGGGTTAGCGGGGGACCTCGGGACATTCAGTACTTC; CDR3: CASSQGVSGGPRDIQYF
V: TRBV29-1; J: TRBJ2-5; D: .; size: .; DNA: TGCAGCGCCGGACAATTCCAAGAGACCCAGTACTTC; CDR3: CSAGQFQETQYF
V: TRBV7-9; J: TRBJ1-1; D: TRBD1; size: .; DNA: TGTTCCAGCAGCCAGGGACAGGTGATCACTGAAGCTTTCTTT; CDR3: CSSSQGQVITEAFF
V: TRBV7-9; J: TRBJ2-7; D: TRBD1; size: few; DNA: TGTGCCAGTACCGTAAGCGGGACAGGGATCTACGAGCAGTACTTC; CDR3: CASTVSGTGIYEQYF
V: TRBV7-2; J: TRBJ2-1; D: TRBD2; size: .; DNA: TGTGCCAGCAGCTTAGTTTCGACCACCGGGACTAGCGGGAGTTGGGAGCAGTTCTTC; CDR3: CASSLVSTTGTSGSWEQFF
V: TRBV7-2; J: TRBJ2-7; D: .; size: .; DNA: TGTGCCAGCAGCTTATTGGACAACCCCTACGAGCAGTACTTC; CDR3: CASSLLDNPYEQYF
V: TRBV5-4; J: TRBJ1-1; D: .; size: .; DNA: TGTGCCAGCAGACCCGATGGAGGGGGGGTAAGGATTGAAGCTTTCTTT; CDR3: CASRPDGGGVRIEAFF
V: TRBV5-5; J: TRBJ1-4; D: .; size: .; DNA: TGTGCCAGCAGTTCCGAGGGCAATGAAAAACTGTTTTTT; CDR3: CASSSEGNEKLFF
V: TRBV15; J: TRBJ2-2; D: .; size: .; DNA: TGTGCCACCAGCAGAGATCAAAGGGGGATCGGGGAGCTGTTTTTT; CDR3: CATSRDQRGIGELFF
V: TRBV6-5; J: TRBJ1-4; D: TRBD1; size: .; DNA: TGTGCCAGCAACTTACAGGGGAGGGAAAAACTGTTTTTT; CDR3: CASNLQGREKLFF
V: TRBV7-9; J: TRBJ2-1; D: TRBD1; size: .; DNA: TGTGCCAGCAGCACCCGGACAGGGACTGTTAATGAGCAGTTCTTC; CDR3: CASSTRTGTVNEQFF
V: TRBV27; J: TRBJ2-3; D: .; size: .; DNA: TGTGCCAGCAGTTTAAACCCGACAGTCAGCACAGATACGCAGTATTTT; CDR3: CASSLNPTVSTDTQYF
V: TRBV18; J: TRBJ2-1; D: TRBD2; size: .; DNA: TGTGCCAGCTCACTCCGGTCTAGCGGGGACAATGAGCAGTTCTTC; CDR3: CASSLRSSGDNEQFF
V: TRBV30; J: TRBJ1-5; D: .; size: few; DNA: TGTGCCTGGAGTGAGGAGAGCAATCAGCCCCAGCATTTT; CDR3: CAWSEESNQPQHF
V: TRBV2; J: TRBJ1-2; D: TRBD1; size: few; DNA: TGTGCCAGCAGTGGCAGGGGGCCCTATGGCTACACCTTC; CDR3: CASSGRGPYGYTF
V: TRBV19; J: TRBJ2-1; D: .; size: .; DNA: TGTGCCAGTAGTAAAGAGGGGCAACCCTACAATGAGCAGTTCTTC; CDR3: CASSKEGQPYNEQFF
V: TRBV9; J: TRBJ2-3; D: .; size: once; DNA: TGTGCCAGCAGCGTGGGGGACCAGCAGGGGGGTACGCAGTATTTT; CDR3: CASSVGDQQGGTQYF
V: TRBV9; J: TRBJ2-2; D: TRBD2; size: .; DNA: TGTGCCAGCACCCCAATTTGGTTCGGGGGGTCGGACGGGGAGCTGTTTTTT; CDR3: CASTPIWFGGSDGELFF
V: TRBV28; J: TRBJ1-4; D: .; size: .; DNA: TGTGCCAGCAGTTTTGGGCGTAATGAAAAACTGTTTTTT; CDR3: CASSFGRNEKLFF
V: TRBV7-2; J: TRBJ1-3; D: .; size: few; DNA: TGTGCCAGCAGCCCCTCCGGTAGCTCTGGAAACACCATATATTTT; CDR3: CASSPSGSSGNTIYF
V: TRBV19; J: TRBJ1-2; D: TRBD1; size: .; DNA: TGTGCCAGTAGTATTCAGACAGGGACCTATGGCTACACCTTC; CDR3: CASSIQTGTYGYTF